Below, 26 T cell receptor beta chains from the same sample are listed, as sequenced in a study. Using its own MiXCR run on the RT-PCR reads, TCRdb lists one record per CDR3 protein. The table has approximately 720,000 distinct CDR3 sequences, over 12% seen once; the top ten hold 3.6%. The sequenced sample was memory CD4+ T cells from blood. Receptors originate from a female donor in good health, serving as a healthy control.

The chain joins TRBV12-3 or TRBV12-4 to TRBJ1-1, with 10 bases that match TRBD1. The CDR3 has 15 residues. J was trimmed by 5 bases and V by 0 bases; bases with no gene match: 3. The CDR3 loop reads CASSLAWTGGTEAFF. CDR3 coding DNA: TGTGCCAGCAGTTTAGCGTGGACAGGGGGGACTGAAGCTTTCTTT.

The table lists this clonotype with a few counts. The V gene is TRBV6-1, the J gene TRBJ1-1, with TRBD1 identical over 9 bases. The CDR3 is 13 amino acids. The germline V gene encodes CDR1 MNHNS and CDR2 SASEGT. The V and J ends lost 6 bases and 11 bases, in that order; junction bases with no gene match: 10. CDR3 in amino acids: CASRPRTGASAFF. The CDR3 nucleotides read TGTGCCAGCAGACCCCGGACAGGGGCTTCGGCTTTCTTT.

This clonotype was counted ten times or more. The DNA of the CDR3 is TGCGCCAGCAGCTTTTCCGGGACAGGATCTTCCTACGAGCAGTACTTC. Residues: CASSFSGTGSSYEQYF. This chain links TRBV5-1 with TRBJ2-7, with 8 positions matching TRBD1. Per germline, CDR1 SGHRS and CDR2 YFSETQ. The length of the CDR3 is 16 residues. Germline trimming cut 2 bases from V and 1 base from J; bases unmatched to any gene: 8. Full variable domain (rest looked up from reference TRBV5-1 and TRBJ2-7): KAGVTQTPRYLIKTRGQQVTLSCSPISGHRSVSWYQQTPGQGLQFLFEYFSETQRNKGNFPGRFSGRQFSNSRSEMNVSTLELGDSALYLCASSFSGTGSSYEQYFGPGTRLTVT.

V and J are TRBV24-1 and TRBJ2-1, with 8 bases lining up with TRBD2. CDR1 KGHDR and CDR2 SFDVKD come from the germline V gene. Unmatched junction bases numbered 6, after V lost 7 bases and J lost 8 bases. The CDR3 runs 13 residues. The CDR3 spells CATRGLVGHEQFF. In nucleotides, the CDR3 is TGTGCCACCAGGGGACTAGTGGGCCATGAGCAGTTCTTC.

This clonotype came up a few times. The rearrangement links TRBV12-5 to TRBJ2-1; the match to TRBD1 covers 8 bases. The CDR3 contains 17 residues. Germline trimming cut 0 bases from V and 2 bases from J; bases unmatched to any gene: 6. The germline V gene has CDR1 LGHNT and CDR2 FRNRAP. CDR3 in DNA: TGTGCTAGTGGTTTGGTACAGGGCAGGGGGCCCTACAATGAGCAGTTCTTC. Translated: CASGLVQGRGPYNEQFF.

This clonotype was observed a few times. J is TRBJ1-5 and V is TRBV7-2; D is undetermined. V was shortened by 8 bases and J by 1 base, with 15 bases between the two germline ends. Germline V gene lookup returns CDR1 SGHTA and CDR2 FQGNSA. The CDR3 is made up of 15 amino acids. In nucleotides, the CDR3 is TGTGCCAGCCAAACCTACAGCACAAGCAATCAGCCCCAGCATTTT. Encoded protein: CASQTYSTSNQPQHF.

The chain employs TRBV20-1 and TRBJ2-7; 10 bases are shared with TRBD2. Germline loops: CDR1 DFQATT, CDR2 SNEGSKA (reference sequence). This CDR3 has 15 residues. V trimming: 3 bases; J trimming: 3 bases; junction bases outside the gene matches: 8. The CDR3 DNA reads TGCAGTGCTAGTGCCAGGACTAGCGGAAGCTACGAGCAGTACTTC. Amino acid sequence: CSASARTSGSYEQYF.

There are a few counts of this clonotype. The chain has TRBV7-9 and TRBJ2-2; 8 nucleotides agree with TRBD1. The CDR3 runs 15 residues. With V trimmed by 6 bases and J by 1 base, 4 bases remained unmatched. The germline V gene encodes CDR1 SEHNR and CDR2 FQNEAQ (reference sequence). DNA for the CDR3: TGTGCCAGCAGTAGGGGGACAGGGAACACCGGGGAGCTGTTTTTT. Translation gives CASSRGTGNTGELFF.

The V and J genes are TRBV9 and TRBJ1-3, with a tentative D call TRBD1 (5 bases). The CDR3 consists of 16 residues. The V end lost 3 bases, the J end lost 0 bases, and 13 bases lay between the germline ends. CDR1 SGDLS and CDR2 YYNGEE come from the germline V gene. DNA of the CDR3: TGTGCCAGCAGCGCCGGGACGGCGCTCTCTGGAAACACCATATATTTT. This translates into CASSAGTALSGNTIYF.

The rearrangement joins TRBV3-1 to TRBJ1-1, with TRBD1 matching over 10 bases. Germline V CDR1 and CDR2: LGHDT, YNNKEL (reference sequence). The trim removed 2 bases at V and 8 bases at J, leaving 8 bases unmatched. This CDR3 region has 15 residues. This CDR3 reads CASSQFGTGAQEAFF. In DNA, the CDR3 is TGTGCCAGCAGCCAATTTGGGACAGGGGCTCAAGAAGCTTTCTTT.

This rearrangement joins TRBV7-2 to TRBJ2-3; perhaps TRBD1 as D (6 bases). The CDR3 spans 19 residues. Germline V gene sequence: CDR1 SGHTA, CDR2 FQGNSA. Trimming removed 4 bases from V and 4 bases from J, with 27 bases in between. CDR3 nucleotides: TGTGCCAGCAGCTCCCGCCCGCCGGTGGGGGCCATTTCTGCAGATACGCAGTATTTT. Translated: CASSSRPPVGAISADTQYF. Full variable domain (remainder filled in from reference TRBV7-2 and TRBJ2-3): GAGVSQSPSNKVTEKGKDVELRCDPISGHTALYWYRQSLGQGLEFLIYFQGNSAPDKSGLPSDRFSAERTGGSVSTLTIQRTQQEDSAVYLCASSSRPPVGAISADTQYFGPGTRLTVL.

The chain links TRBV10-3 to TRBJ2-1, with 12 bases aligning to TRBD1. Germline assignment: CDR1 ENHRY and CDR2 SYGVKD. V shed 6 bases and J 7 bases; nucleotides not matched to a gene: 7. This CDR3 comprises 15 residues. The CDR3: CAIRTGTGGNNEQFF. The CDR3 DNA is TGTGCCATCAGGACGGGGACAGGGGGCAATAATGAGCAGTTCTTC.

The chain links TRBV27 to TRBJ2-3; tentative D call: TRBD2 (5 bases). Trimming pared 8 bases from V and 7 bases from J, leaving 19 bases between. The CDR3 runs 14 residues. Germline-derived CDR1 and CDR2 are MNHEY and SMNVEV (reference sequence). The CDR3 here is CASRGLSEPYTQYF. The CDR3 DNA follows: TGTGCCAGCCGAGGACTTTCCGAACCCTATACGCAGTATTTT.

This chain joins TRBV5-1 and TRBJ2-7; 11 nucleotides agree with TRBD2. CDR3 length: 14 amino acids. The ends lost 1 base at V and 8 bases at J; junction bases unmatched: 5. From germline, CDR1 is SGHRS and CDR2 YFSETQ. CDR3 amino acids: CASSLLGLADKQYF. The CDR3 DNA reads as TGCGCCAGCAGCTTGTTGGGACTAGCGGATAAGCAGTACTTC.

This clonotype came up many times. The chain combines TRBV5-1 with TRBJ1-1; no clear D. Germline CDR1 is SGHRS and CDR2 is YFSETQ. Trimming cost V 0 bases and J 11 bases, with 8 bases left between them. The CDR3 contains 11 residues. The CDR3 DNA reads TGCGCCAGCAGCTTGGGTGGATTGGCTTTCTTT. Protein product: CASSLGGLAFF.

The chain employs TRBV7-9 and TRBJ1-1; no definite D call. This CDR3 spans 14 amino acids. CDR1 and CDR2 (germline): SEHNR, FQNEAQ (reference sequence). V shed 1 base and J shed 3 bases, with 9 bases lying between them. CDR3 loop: CASSLEGPHTEAFF. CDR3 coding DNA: TGTGCCAGCAGCTTAGAGGGCCCCCACACTGAAGCTTTCTTT.

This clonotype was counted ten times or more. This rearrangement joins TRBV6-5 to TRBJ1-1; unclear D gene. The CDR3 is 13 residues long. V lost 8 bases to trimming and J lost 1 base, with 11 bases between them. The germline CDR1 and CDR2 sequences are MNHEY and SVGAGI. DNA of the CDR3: TGTGCCAGCGGTACTCCAAGGAACACTGAAGCTTTCTTT. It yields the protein CASGTPRNTEAFF.

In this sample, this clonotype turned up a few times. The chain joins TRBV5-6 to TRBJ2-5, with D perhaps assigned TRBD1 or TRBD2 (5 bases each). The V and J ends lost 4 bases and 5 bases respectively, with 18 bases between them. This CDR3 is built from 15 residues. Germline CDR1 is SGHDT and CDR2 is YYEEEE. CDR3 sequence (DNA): TGTGCCAGCAGCCCAGGACCCTTGGGGGATGAGACCCAGTACTTC. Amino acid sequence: CASSPGPLGDETQYF.

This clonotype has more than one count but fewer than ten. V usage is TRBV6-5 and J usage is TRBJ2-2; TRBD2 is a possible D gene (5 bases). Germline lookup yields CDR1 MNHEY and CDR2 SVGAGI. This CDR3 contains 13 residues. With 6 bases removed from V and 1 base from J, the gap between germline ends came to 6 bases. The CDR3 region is CASRGRNTGELFF. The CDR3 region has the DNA TGTGCCAGCAGGGGGAGGAACACCGGGGAGCTGTTTTTT.

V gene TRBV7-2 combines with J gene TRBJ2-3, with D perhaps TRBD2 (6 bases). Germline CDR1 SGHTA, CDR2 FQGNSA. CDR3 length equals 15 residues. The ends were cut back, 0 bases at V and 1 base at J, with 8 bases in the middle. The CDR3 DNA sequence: TGTGCCAGCAGCTTAGCGACGGGAGGCACAGATACGCAGTATTTT. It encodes CASSLATGGTDTQYF. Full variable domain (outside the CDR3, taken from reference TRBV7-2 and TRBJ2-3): GAGVSQSPSNKVTEKGKDVELRCDPISGHTALYWYRQSLGQGLEFLIYFQGNSAPDKSGLPSDRFSAERTGGSVSTLTIQRTQQEDSAVYLCASSLATGGTDTQYFGPGTRLTVL.

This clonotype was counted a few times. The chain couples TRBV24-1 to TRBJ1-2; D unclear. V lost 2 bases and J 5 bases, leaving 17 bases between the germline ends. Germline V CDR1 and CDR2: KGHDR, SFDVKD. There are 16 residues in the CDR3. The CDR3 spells CATSDSTPRNWYGYTF. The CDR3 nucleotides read TGTGCCACCAGTGATTCCACCCCCAGGAATTGGTATGGCTACACCTTC.

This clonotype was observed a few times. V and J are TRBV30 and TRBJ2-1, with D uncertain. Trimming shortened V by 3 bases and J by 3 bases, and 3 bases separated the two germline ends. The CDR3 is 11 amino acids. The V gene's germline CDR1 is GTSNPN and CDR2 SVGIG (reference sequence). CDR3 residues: CAWRHYNEQFF. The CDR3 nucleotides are TGTGCCTGGAGACACTACAATGAGCAGTTCTTC.

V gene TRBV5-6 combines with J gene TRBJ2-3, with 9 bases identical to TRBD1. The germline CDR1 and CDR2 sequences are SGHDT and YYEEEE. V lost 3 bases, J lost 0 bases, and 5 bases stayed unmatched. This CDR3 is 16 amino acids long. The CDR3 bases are TGTGCCAGCAGCTGGGGTGGGACAGGGAGCACAGATACGCAGTATTTT. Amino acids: CASSWGGTGSTDTQYF.

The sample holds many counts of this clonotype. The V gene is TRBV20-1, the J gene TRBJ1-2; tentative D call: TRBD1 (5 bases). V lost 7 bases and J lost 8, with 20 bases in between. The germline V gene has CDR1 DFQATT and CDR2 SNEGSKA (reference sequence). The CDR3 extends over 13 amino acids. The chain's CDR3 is CSVPLQGIHGYTF. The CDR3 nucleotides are TGCAGTGTTCCCCTCCAGGGAATTCACGGCTACACCTTC.

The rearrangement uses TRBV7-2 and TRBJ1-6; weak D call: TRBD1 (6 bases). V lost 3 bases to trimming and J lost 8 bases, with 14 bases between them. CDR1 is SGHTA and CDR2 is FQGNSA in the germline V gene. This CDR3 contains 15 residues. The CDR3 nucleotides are TGTGCCAGCAGCTTTCGGGGGGCAGGGGATTCACCCCTCCACTTT. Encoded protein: CASSFRGAGDSPLHF. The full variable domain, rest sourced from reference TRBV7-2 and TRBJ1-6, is GAGVSQSPSNKVTEKGKDVELRCDPISGHTALYWYRQSLGQGLEFLIYFQGNSAPDKSGLPSDRFSAERTGGSVSTLTIQRTQQEDSAVYLCASSFRGAGDSPLHFGNGTRLTVT.

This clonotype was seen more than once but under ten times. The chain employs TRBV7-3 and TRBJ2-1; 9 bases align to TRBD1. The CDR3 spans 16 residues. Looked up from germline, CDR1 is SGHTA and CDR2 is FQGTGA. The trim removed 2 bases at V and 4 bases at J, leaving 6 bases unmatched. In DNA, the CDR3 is TGTGCCAGCAGCTTAGACCGGGACAGGGCATACAATGAGCAGTTCTTC. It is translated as CASSLDRDRAYNEQFF. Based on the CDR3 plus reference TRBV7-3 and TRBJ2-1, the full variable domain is GAGVSQTPSNKVTEKGKYVELRCDPISGHTALYWYRQSLGQGPEFLIYFQGTGAADDSGLPNDRFFAVRPEGSVSTLKIQRTERGDSAVYLCASSLDRDRAYNEQFFGPGTRLTVL.